Below are 10 T cell receptor beta chains sequenced from a single sample in a study of blood T cell repertoires in COVID-19 (dated by TCRdb to about 2020). The library was produced with the immunoSEQ multiplex PCR assay. Drawn from immuneACCESS, this table holds only the in-frame rearrangements with V and J called that TCRdb kept. Clones are partly lost; checked studies trace under half to an unresolved V gene and leave the rest unexplained. The sample has under 200,000 clones on record, 65% to 85% of them singletons. The ten largest clonotypes hold 15% to 20% of the sample. Sequencing was done on a sample of peripheral blood. The receptors originated from a man aged 55 to 69 with active or convalescent COVID-19.

The V and J genes are TRBV28 and TRBJ1-2; possible D gene TRBD1, 5 bases. The CDR3 runs 15 residues. V dropped 2 bases and J dropped 0 bases, with 10 bases sitting between them. Germline CDR1 MDHEN, CDR2 SYDVKM. The CDR3 DNA sequence: TGTGCCAGCAGTTTAGACCTAGGGGCTAACTATGGCTACACCTTC. It translates to CASSLDLGANYGYTF.

This clone has a single count. The V and J genes are TRBV5-1 and TRBJ1-4; D not resolved. The CDR3 has 16 amino acids. Germline V gene sequence: CDR1 SGHRS, CDR2 YFSETQ. The V and J ends lost 0 bases and 7 bases respectively, with 16 bases between them. The CDR3: CASSLGGPPGGEKLFF. DNA of the CDR3: TGCGCCAGCAGCTTGGGCGGCCCGCCGGGAGGTGAAAAACTGTTTTTT.

This clone was counted a single time. Other DNA sequences in the sample encode the same CDR3. J is TRBJ2-1 and V is TRBV11-3; 7 bases match TRBD2. The CDR3 is 14 amino acids. Germline V CDR1 and CDR2: SGHNT, YENEEA. With 6 bases clipped from V and 7 bases from J, the junction kept 9 bases outside the gene matches. The CDR3 nucleotides read TGTGCCAGCAGTCCGCTGCGGGGGTCGAATGAGCAGTTCTTC. Its translation: CASSPLRGSNEQFF.

The V gene is TRBV6-5, the J gene TRBJ2-5, with D perhaps matching TRBD1 (6 bases). Between the trimmed V and J ends, which lost 6 bases and 8 bases, there was a span of 22 bases. Germline V CDR1 and CDR2: MNHEY, SVGAGI. CDR3 length: 15 amino acids. The CDR3 is CASRGNRVGRSTQYF. CDR3 DNA sequence: TGTGCCAGCAGGGGGAACAGGGTAGGCAGGAGTACCCAGTACTTC.

V is TRBV6-5 and J is TRBJ2-7; 10 nucleotides agree with TRBD2. Germline V gives CDR1 MNHEY, CDR2 SVGAGI. V lost 6 bases, J lost 2 bases, and 7 bases stayed unmatched. CDR3 size: 15 residues. This CDR3 reads CASRPLAGGPYEQYF. The CDR3 DNA reads TGTGCCAGCAGGCCATTAGCGGGAGGTCCCTACGAGCAGTACTTC.

The chain joins TRBV5-1 to TRBJ2-1; a weak D match, TRBD1 (5 bases). The CDR3 runs to 14 residues. Trimming left V 3 bases short and J 5 bases short, with 12 bases between. Germline V gene lookup returns CDR1 SGHRS and CDR2 YFSETQ. The CDR3 loop is CASSYRSNNNEQFF. The CDR3 nucleotides are TGCGCCAGCAGCTACAGGTCCAATAACAATGAGCAGTTCTTC.

The chain carries TRBV24-1 and TRBJ2-7, with no clear D. The CDR3 loop spans 12 amino acids. Trimming stripped 7 bases from V and 7 bases from J, with 13 bases between. Germline lookup yields CDR1 KGHDR and CDR2 SFDVKD. Here the CDR3 reads CATSGSYAEQYF. The CDR3 DNA reads as TGTGCCACCAGCGGTAGCTACGCAGAGCAGTACTTC.

The rearrangement joins TRBV11-2 to TRBJ1-4; D not resolved. The CDR3 runs to 13 residues. CDR1 and CDR2 (germline): SGHAT, FQNNGV. The V gene lost 5 bases and the J gene lost 6 bases, with 10 bases spanning the gap. CDR3 amino acids: CASSAIRDEKLFF. CDR3 coding DNA: TGTGCCAGCAGCGCCATCCGGGATGAAAAACTGTTTTTT. The variable domain in full, with the rest retrieved from reference TRBV11-2 and TRBJ1-4, is EAGVAQSPRYKIIEKRQSVAFWCNPISGHATLYWYQQILGQGPKLLIQFQNNGVVDDSQLPKDRFSAERLKGVDSTLKIQPAKLEDSAVYLCASSAIRDEKLFFGSGTQLSVL.

The chain recombines TRBV18 with TRBJ1-5, with a possible D match to TRBD1 (5 bases). Looked up from germline, CDR1 is KGHSH and CDR2 is LQKENI. V was cut by 3 bases and J by 6 bases, with 15 bases left in between. The CDR3 covers 15 residues. The CDR3 spells CASSPPGRGGQPQHF. For the CDR3, the DNA is TGTGCCAGCTCACCTCCCGGGAGGGGAGGTCAGCCCCAGCATTTT.

The rearrangement links TRBV5-1 to TRBJ1-2; 9 bases are shared with TRBD1. V gave up 6 bases and J gave up 8 bases; unmatched junction bases: 8. CDR3 size: 13 residues. Per germline, CDR1 SGHRS and CDR2 YFSETQ. CDR3 amino acids: CASTSGTGPGYTF. CDR3 nucleotide sequence: TGCGCCAGCACCTCCGGGACAGGGCCCGGCTACACCTTC.